A selection of T cell receptor beta chains follows, all from one sample in a study of T cells in Graves' hyperthyroidism and ophthalmopathy. TCRdb re-called the multiplex PCR reads through MiXCR, storing one row per CDR3 protein. The sample consists of 300,000 to 500,000 distinct CDR3 sequences, around 15% of them appearing once. Sequencing was done on a sample of blood. Receptor source: a man aged 45-65 years with Graves' ophthalmopathy. Both conserved end residues are part of each CDR3. Fields, in order: CDR3 DNA, CDR3 protein, J gene, CDR3 length, D gene, V gene, clone size. The D gene is left open where the match is weak. The listing skips clone size in some rows; elsewhere it reads once, few, many or a size class.

TGTGCCAGCAGCTTAGGGGGGAGGTCAAATCAGCCCCAGCATTTT | CASSLGGRSNQPQHF | TRBJ1-5 | 15 | - | TRBV13 | many
TGTGCCAGCAGCTTAATTTCAGGGGCTGGGGCCAACGTCCTGACTTTC | CASSLISGAGANVLTF | TRBJ2-6 | 16 | - | TRBV7-3 | -
TGTGCCAGCAGGAGAGACAGGGTGGGCACTGAAGCTTTCTTT | CASRRDRVGTEAFF | TRBJ1-1 | 14 | TRBD1 | TRBV6-1 | -
TGTGCCAGCAGCTTCCTGGCCGGGCAGGGAGTCGACGAGCAGTACTTC | CASSFLAGQGVDEQYF | TRBJ2-7 | 16 | - | TRBV3-1 | many
TGTGCCACCAGTGACCCCATACAGGGGGCGGGGACCCAGTACTTC | CATSDPIQGAGTQYF | TRBJ2-5 | 15 | TRBD1 | TRBV24-1 | few
TGTGCCAGCAGGGGGGACAGGGGAGTCTCTGGGGCCAACGTCCTGACTTTC | CASRGDRGVSGANVLTF | TRBJ2-6 | 17 | TRBD1 | TRBV2 | many
TGTGCCAGCTCACCACTGGGGACTAGCGGGAGTTCCTACGAGCAGTACTTC | CASSPLGTSGSSYEQYF | TRBJ2-7 | 17 | TRBD2 | TRBV18 | many
TGCAGCGCACGACACCCGATGAACACTGAAGCTTTCTTT | CSARHPMNTEAFF | TRBJ1-1 | 13 | - | TRBV29-1 | many
TGTGCCTGGATGCCCAGCGGGAGGGCAGATACGCAGTATTTT | CAWMPSGRADTQYF | TRBJ2-3 | 14 | TRBD2 | TRBV30 | many
TGCAGTGCAGCGGGGAGGAAAAGAGCGGCAGGGAGCTCCTACGAGCAGTACTTC | CSAAGRKRAAGSSYEQYF | TRBJ2-7 | 18 | TRBD2 | TRBV20-1 | few
TGCGCCAGCAGCTTGGATTTGGGCCCCTACGAGCAGTACTTC | CASSLDLGPYEQYF | TRBJ2-7 | 14 | - | TRBV5-1 | many
TGTGCCAGCGTGGGACAGGGGGCAACAGATACGCAGTATTTT | CASVGQGATDTQYF | TRBJ2-3 | 14 | TRBD1 | TRBV28 | many
TGCGCCAGCAGCTTGGGAGCGGGAGGAAGTGGTACGCAGTATTTT | CASSLGAGGSGTQYF | TRBJ2-3 | 15 | TRBD2 | TRBV5-1 | few
TGTGCCAGCAGCGTAGTTCCGGGAGGGACCGGGGAGCTGTTTTTT | CASSVVPGGTGELFF | TRBJ2-2 | 15 | TRBD2 | TRBV9 | many
TGCAGCGTTGATTCGGGACAGGGAATTTATGGCTACACCTTC | CSVDSGQGIYGYTF | TRBJ1-2 | 14 | TRBD1 | TRBV29-1 | many
TGCAGTGCTAGACGGGGGTCCGGGGAGCTGTTTTTT | CSARRGSGELFF | TRBJ2-2 | 12 | - | TRBV20-1 | -
TGTGCCAGCAGTGTTGATATGTTCACGCAGTATTTT | CASSVDMFTQYF | TRBJ2-3 | 12 | - | TRBV6-1 | few
TGTGCCAGCAGTCCCATCTACGACAGAGGGGAGACCCAGTACTTC | CASSPIYDRGETQYF | TRBJ2-5 | 15 | - | TRBV28 | many
TGCGCCAGCAGCCAACCCACCAGGGGGGGAGGCTACACCTTC | CASSQPTRGGGYTF | TRBJ1-2 | 14 | TRBD1 | TRBV4-1 | many
TGTGCCAGCAGCTTGGGACTAGGGGGAGATACGCAGTATTTT | CASSLGLGGDTQYF | TRBJ2-3 | 14 | - | TRBV5-4 | once
TGCGCCAGCAGCTTGGGCGGGGGAAAGGACACTGAAGCTTTCTTT | CASSLGGGKDTEAFF | TRBJ1-1 | 15 | - | TRBV5-1 | many
TGTGCCAGCAGCCAAAGGACAGGACACAATTCACCCCTCCACTTT | CASSQRTGHNSPLHF | TRBJ1-6 | 15 | TRBD1 | TRBV11-2 | many
TGCAGTGCTTATACCACAGGGGTGAGTTCCTACAATGAGCAGTTCTTC | CSAYTTGVSSYNEQFF | TRBJ2-1 | 16 | TRBD1 | TRBV20-1 | many
TGTGCCATCAGTGTCCAGGAGAACACTGAAGCTTTCTTT | CAISVQENTEAFF | TRBJ1-1 | 13 | - | TRBV10-3 | many
TGTGCCAGTGGAAGTAGGAGGGGCGATAACCGACAAGAGACCCAGTACTTC | CASGSRRGDNRQETQYF | TRBJ2-5 | 17 | - | TRBV19 | many
TGTGCCAGCAGCCAAGAACCCTTCTCCTACAATGAGCAGTTCTTC | CASSQEPFSYNEQFF | TRBJ2-1 | 15 | - | TRBV11-2 | few
TGTGCCAGCAGGTCGGGACATATTAATGAAAAACTGTTTTTT | CASRSGHINEKLFF | TRBJ1-4 | 14 | - | TRBV2 | few
TGTGCCAGCAGTTTATCGTTCCAGGGCACGGGAGAGACCCAGTACTTC | CASSLSFQGTGETQYF | TRBJ2-5 | 16 | - | TRBV28 | many
TGTGTCCTGGAAAGTTCTCTGGACTATGGCTACACCTTC | CVLESSLDYGYTF | TRBJ1-2 | 13 | - | TRBV30 | many
TGTGCCAGCAGTCATGGGGGACAGTTGGCCTCCTACGAGCAGTACTTC | CASSHGGQLASYEQYF | TRBJ2-7 | 16 | TRBD1 | TRBV28 | -
TGCAGTGCTAGAGGGACTAGCGGGAGGATGTCCTACGAGCAGTACTTC | CSARGTSGRMSYEQYF | TRBJ2-7 | 16 | TRBD2 | TRBV20-1 | -
TGTGCCAGTAGTGATAGCGGGAGGTCCTCCTACAATGAGCAGTTCTTC | CASSDSGRSSYNEQFF | TRBJ2-1 | 16 | TRBD2 | TRBV19 | -
TGCGCCAGCAGCTGGGACAGCTCTGGAAACACCATATATTTT | CASSWDSSGNTIYF | TRBJ1-3 | 14 | TRBD1 | TRBV5-1 | -
TGTGCCAGCTCACCTCGTGGTGCTAGCGGGAGAAGTGGCCAGTACTTC | CASSPRGASGRSGQYF | TRBJ2-5 | 16 | TRBD2 | TRBV18 | many
TGTGCCAGTCGGGCGGGAGTAGTTCATACGCAGTATTTT | CASRAGVVHTQYF | TRBJ2-3 | 13 | TRBD2 | TRBV7-9 | many
TGTGCCTGGTCAGGTATTAGGGGCAATCAGCCCCAGCATTTT | CAWSGIRGNQPQHF | TRBJ1-5 | 14 | - | TRBV30 | many
TGTGCCAGCAGCTTAATGAGGCGGGCGGGTCTCGGAGCCGGGGAGCTGTTTTTT | CASSLMRRAGLGAGELFF | TRBJ2-2 | 18 | - | TRBV7-3 | few
TGCGCCAGCAGCCAGCCGGGACAGGGGATATACGAGCAGTACTTC | CASSQPGQGIYEQYF | TRBJ2-7 | 15 | TRBD1 | TRBV4-1 | -
TGTGCCAGTAGTGACGGACAGGGGGCGAGGGACGAGCAGTACTTC | CASSDGQGARDEQYF | TRBJ2-7 | 15 | TRBD1 | TRBV19 | -
TGTGCCACCTACGAGAAGAGGATGGGACAGACTCAGCCCCAGCATTTT | CATYEKRMGQTQPQHF | TRBJ1-5 | 16 | TRBD1 | TRBV6-1 | many
TGTGCCAGCATCCGGGACAAACTAGGGTCAGATACGCAGTATTTT | CASIRDKLGSDTQYF | TRBJ2-3 | 15 | - | TRBV2 | many
TGTGCCAGCAGCCCCGGGGTCAGGGAATTGAACTACGAGCAGTACTTC | CASSPGVRELNYEQYF | TRBJ2-7 | 16 | - | TRBV12-3/TRBV12-4 | many
TGTGCCAGCAGTGGATCTAGCGGGATCTTTGATACGCAGTATTTT | CASSGSSGIFDTQYF | TRBJ2-3 | 15 | TRBD2 | TRBV2 | many
TGTGCCAGCACGGACGTGGAGACCCAGTACTTC | CASTDVETQYF | TRBJ2-5 | 11 | - | TRBV7-9 | -
TGCAGCGTTGAAGAGACGGCCTACGAGCAGTACTTC | CSVEETAYEQYF | TRBJ2-7 | 12 | - | TRBV29-1 | few
TGTGCCAGCGGCTTGGGCGGACTAGAGAACACCGGGGAGCTGTTTTTT | CASGLGGLENTGELFF | TRBJ2-2 | 16 | TRBD2 | TRBV5-6 | -
TGTGCCAGCAGTGGTGGTTTAGGGGTCCTTTTTCTTGGGGCCAACGTCCTGACTTTC | CASSGGLGVLFLGANVLTF | TRBJ2-6 | 19 | - | TRBV6-1 | -
TGTGCCAGCAGCTTAGAGGCTAGGAACGAGCAGTACTTC | CASSLEARNEQYF | TRBJ2-7 | 13 | - | TRBV11-3 | -
TGTGCCAGCAGTTCTTTCTCCTACGAGCAGTACTTC | CASSSFSYEQYF | TRBJ2-7 | 12 | - | TRBV7-2 | many
TGTGCCAGCAGCTCCTCGGGGGGAAACTATGGCTACACCTTC | CASSSSGGNYGYTF | TRBJ1-2 | 14 | - | TRBV7-2 | many
TGTGCCACCAGTCCGGGAAATAGCGGGATATTTAAAACTAAAGAGACCCAGTACTTC | CATSPGNSGIFKTKETQYF | TRBJ2-5 | 19 | TRBD2 | TRBV24-1 | -
TGTGCCAGCAGCTTTGGAGAAAGGGCCACGCTCCAGTACTTC | CASSFGERATLQYF | TRBJ2-5 | 14 | - | TRBV7-9 | -
TGCGCCACCAAGGAAACCGGGACACACTATAATTCACCCCTCCACTTT | CATKETGTHYNSPLHF | TRBJ1-6 | 16 | - | TRBV10-2 | few
TGTGCCAGCGAGGACTACAATGAGCAGTTCTTC | CASEDYNEQFF | TRBJ2-1 | 11 | - | TRBV6-2/TRBV6-3 | few
TGCAGCGTTGAAAGGACGGGAGGGGCCTCCTACGAGCAGTACTTC | CSVERTGGASYEQYF | TRBJ2-7 | 15 | TRBD2 | TRBV29-1 | -
TGTGCCAGCAGCAAAGGGACAGGGTCTTTGGAGCAGTACTTC | CASSKGTGSLEQYF | TRBJ2-7 | 14 | TRBD1 | TRBV11-2 | many
TGTGCCACCCATCTAGCGGGAGGGCCTGGCGGGGAGCTGTTTTTT | CATHLAGGPGGELFF | TRBJ2-2 | 15 | TRBD2 | TRBV28 | -
TGTGCCAGCAGCCCGTCCTCGTACTATAATTCACCCCTCCACTTT | CASSPSSYYNSPLHF | TRBJ1-6 | 15 | - | TRBV6-1 | few
TGCAGCGCCGGGACAGGGTTCACCGGGGAGCTGTTTTTT | CSAGTGFTGELFF | TRBJ2-2 | 13 | TRBD1 | TRBV29-1 | -
TGTGCCAGCAGCGTAGTGAAGGGGGGCTACACCTTC | CASSVVKGGYTF | TRBJ1-2 | 12 | - | TRBV9 | -